A selection of T cell receptor beta chains follows, all from one sample in a study of cytomegalovirus exposure and HLA in healthy donors. Data came from immunoSEQ multiplex PCR; TCRdb stores just in-frame clones and leaves some out. Altogether around 120,000 clones are present, around 75% being singletons, with the ten largest covering 1.5% to 2%. What was sequenced was PBMCs. These receptors were taken from a woman aged 18-30 years in good health and CMV-seronegative. CDR3s include the opening cysteine and the closing phenylalanine or tryptophan. The D gene is left open where the match is weak. Clone size appears in some rows only: once, few, many, or a class for an expanded clone.

d_call j_call clone_size v_call cdr3_aa cdr3_nt
TRBD2 TRBJ2-7 - TRBV25-1 CASSEWVSGEDEQYF TGTGCCAGCAGTGAATGGGTTAGCGGGGAGGACGAGCAGTACTTC
TRBD1 TRBJ2-1 once TRBV9 CASSVQGVSTYNEQFF TGTGCCAGCAGCGTACAGGGGGTTTCCACCTACAATGAGCAGTTCTTC
TRBD1 TRBJ1-5 - TRBV27 CASSSGQGDQPQHF TGTGCCAGCAGCTCCGGACAGGGAGATCAGCCCCAGCATTTT
TRBD2 TRBJ2-1 - TRBV6-4 CASRGLAGENEQFF TGTGCCAGCAGAGGACTAGCGGGGGAGAATGAGCAGTTCTTC
TRBD1 TRBJ1-5 - TRBV6-1 CATRGPGQPQHF TGTGCCACTAGGGGGCCGGGGCAGCCCCAGCATTTT
- TRBJ1-1 few TRBV27 CASSQGSSEAFF TGTGCCAGCAGCCAGGGGAGCAGTGAAGCTTTCTTT
- TRBJ1-6 - TRBV7-9 CASSPWTGSSYNSPLHF TGTGCCAGCAGTCCTTGGACTGGAAGCTCCTATAATTCACCCCTCCACTTT
TRBD1 TRBJ2-2 - TRBV19 CASRWDRVSGELFF TGTGCCAGTAGATGGGACAGGGTATCCGGGGAGCTGTTTTTT
TRBD1 TRBJ1-5 - TRBV6-5 CASRLDRGLQPQHF TGTGCCAGCAGACTAGACAGGGGGCTCCAGCCCCAGCATTTT
- TRBJ2-1 - TRBV4-1 CASVEGGEQFF TGCGCCAGCGTCGAGGGAGGTGAGCAGTTCTTC
- TRBJ2-1 - TRBV27 CAAALSLSSYNEQFF TGTGCCGCCGCGTTAAGTCTGAGCTCCTACAATGAGCAGTTCTTC
- TRBJ1-2 - TRBV5-1 CASSLDGGRGGYTF TGCGCCAGCAGCTTGGATGGGGGGAGAGGGGGCTACACCTTC
TRBD1 TRBJ2-7 - TRBV6-5 CASRPGGSHEQYF TGTGCCAGCAGACCAGGGGGCTCTCACGAGCAGTACTTC
- TRBJ1-2 few TRBV5-6 CASSRNEVYGYTF TGTGCCAGCAGCCGAAATGAGGTCTATGGCTACACCTTC
TRBD2 TRBJ2-5 - TRBV10-3 CAISPLLAGETQYF TGTGCCATCAGTCCCTTACTAGCGGGGGAGACCCAGTACTTC
- TRBJ2-7 - TRBV6-9 CASRLLDF TGTGCCAGCAGACTGCTGGACTTC
TRBD1 TRBJ2-1 - TRBV5-6 CASSHGQGQTKQFF TGTGCCAGCAGCCATGGACAGGGGCAAACGAAGCAGTTCTTC
TRBD1 TRBJ1-2 - TRBV5-4 CASSYDRVGYTF TGTGCCAGCAGCTATGACAGGGTGGGCTACACCTTC
TRBD1 TRBJ1-1 - TRBV5-1 CASSLGQMNTEAFF TGCGCCAGCAGCCTGGGACAGATGAACACTGAAGCTTTCTTT
TRBD1 TRBJ1-3 - TRBV2 CANSLDRDRRNTIYF TGTGCCAACAGCTTGGACCGGGACAGAAGAAACACCATATATTTT
TRBD1 TRBJ1-1 - TRBV30 CAGGQGITEAFF TGTGCCGGGGGACAGGGGATCACTGAAGCTTTCTTT
- TRBJ1-4 - TRBV15 CATSGPRASTEKLFF TGTGCCACCAGCGGTCCGAGGGCCTCCACTGAAAAACTGTTTTTT
TRBD1 TRBJ1-2 - TRBV4-1 CASSQDPGQGHGYTF TGCGCCAGCAGCCAAGATCCGGGACAGGGCCATGGCTACACCTTC
TRBD1 TRBJ2-2 - TRBV29-1 CSVSRQGNTGELFF TGCAGCGTTTCCCGACAGGGGAACACCGGGGAGCTGTTTTTT
- TRBJ2-7 - TRBV19 CASSISQVAVIYEQYF TGTGCCAGTAGTATATCACAGGTAGCCGTTATTTACGAGCAGTACTTC
- TRBJ1-1 - TRBV28 CASTPGSALNTEAFF TGTGCCAGCACCCCTGGCAGCGCCCTGAACACTGAAGCTTTCTTT
TRBD1 TRBJ1-1 once TRBV27 CASSSSDRGHTEAFF TGTGCCAGCAGTTCGAGCGACAGGGGGCACACTGAAGCTTTCTTT
TRBD1 TRBJ1-2 - TRBV19 CASRNRDRGFNYGYTF TGTGCCAGCAGGAACCGGGACAGGGGGTTCAACTATGGCTACACCTTC
- TRBJ2-7 - TRBV2 CASSVRSRDEQYF TGTGCCAGCAGTGTCAGGTCCAGGGACGAGCAGTACTTC
- TRBJ2-1 - TRBV20-1 CRALGDEQFF TGCAGAGCTCTAGGGGATGAGCAGTTCTTC
- TRBJ2-3 - TRBV4-1 CASSQAGGTDTQYF TGCGCCAGCAGCCAAGCCGGGGGCACAGATACGCAGTATTTT